This T cell receptor beta chain comes out of a study of T cell responses to AZD1222 COVID-19 vaccine (dated by TCRdb to the early 2020s). With regard to the full study: A total of more than 230 trial participants underwent TCR sequencing, of whom around 200 received two doses of AZD1222 and some 26 received two doses of the MenACWY control vaccine. Trial participants were enrolled by age into 18-55, 56-69 and 70-plus year subgroups, with roughly 160, 29 and 62 TCR-sequenced participants respectively.

A distance of 8 bases separates the germline ends of V and J, which lose 4 bases and 6 bases respectively. The germline V gene provides CDR1 SGHRS and CDR2 YFSETQ. There are 12 amino acids in the CDR3, from cysteine to phenylalanine inclusive. Left in the record is the CDR3 DNA by itself, 36 bases read in frame from the first base. For this clone: The target of this receptor is not known. The input lacks base qualities; no much larger clone sits a single base away.

The CDR3 regions of human TCRbeta chains were subjected to immunosequencing. In the original analysis: TCRs in the repertoires were matched against a reference library of SARS-CoV-2-specific TCRs that had been generated with the MIRA antigen-specificity platform. Breadth was defined as the fraction of unique TCRs that were SARS-CoV-2-associated. Depth was defined as the fraction of total T cells that were SARS-CoV-2-associated. Using the MIRA data, each spike-specific TCR was mapped to the spike region that the TCR reacts to and placed in a CD4 or CD8 class. Log10-transformed breadth and depth values were compared by one-way ANOVA with Sidak's multiple comparisons tests. Imported from immuneACCESS, the table was reduced by TCRdb to in-frame sequences with V and J called. These copies leave out some clones; in studies compared against another copy, an unresolved V gene accounts for under half, and the cause of the remainder is not known. The V and J calls and clone size are taken from that table; D and trimming were inferred from the DNA. This sample has roughly 150,000 clones in its table, and about 87% of those were observed once. The ten largest account for about a tenth of the sample.

Findings and caveats that apply to the study as a whole: The whole spike protein was spanned by vaccine-associated CD4 TCRs, and dominant responses were seen in regions 160-218 and 743-854. The 56-69-year group was small, and its depth increase did not reach significance, likely because of low power. Because no day 14 peak-response samples were available, repertoires were characterized only after the peak T cell response. After two AZD1222 doses, both the breadth and the depth of spike-specific TCRs were significantly higher than at day 0 and than in MenACWY recipients. Most participants were white British and females outnumbered males, and the authors suggested that clonal diversity may have been underestimated. Epitopes outside the regions mutated in the B.1.351 and B.1.1.7 variants were reportedly recognized by nearly half of the unique spike-specific TCRs. Only a handful of AZD1222 recipients were SARS-CoV-2 seropositive at baseline, limiting conclusions about previously exposed vaccinees.

The sample's time point, from its label and the paper: about 28 days (+/-7) after the second vaccine dose. AZD1222 recipients given second doses at about 4 weeks or at about 12 weeks were pooled, since spike-specific TCR depth and breadth were not found to differ between the two schedules. Samples from vaccinated people were obtained from the UK trials COV001 and COV002, which included a single-blind randomized controlled phase 2/3 trial of AZD1222 (ChAdOx1 nCoV-19) in healthy adults. For TCRbeta chain sequencing, PBMC samples were collected from trial participants at day 0 and at day 28 after the second dose.

Here the chain combines TRBV5-1 and TRBJ2-1, with the D gene too uncertain to name. The material sequenced was peripheral blood, taken 28 days after the second AZD1222 dose. The TCR comes from an adult who received the AZD1222 COVID-19 vaccine. The CDR3 corresponds to CASSVMSNEQFF. The nucleotides read TGCGCCAGCAGCGTTATGTCCAATGAGCAGTTCTTC.